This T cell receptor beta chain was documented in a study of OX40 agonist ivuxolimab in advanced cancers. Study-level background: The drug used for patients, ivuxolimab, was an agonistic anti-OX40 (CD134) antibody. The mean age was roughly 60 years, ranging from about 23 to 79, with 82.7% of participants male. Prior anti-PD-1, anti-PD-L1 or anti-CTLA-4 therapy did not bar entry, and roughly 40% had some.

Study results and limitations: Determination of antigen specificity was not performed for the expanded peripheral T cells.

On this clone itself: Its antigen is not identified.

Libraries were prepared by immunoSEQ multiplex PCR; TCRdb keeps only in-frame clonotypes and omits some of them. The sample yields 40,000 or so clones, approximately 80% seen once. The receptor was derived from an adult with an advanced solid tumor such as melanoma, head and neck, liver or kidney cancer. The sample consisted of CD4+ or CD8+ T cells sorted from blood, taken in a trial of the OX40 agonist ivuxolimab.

The CDR3 coding sequence is TGTGCCAGCAGCTTAGGGCGGGGGCCAACCTACGAGCAGTACTTC. It specifies CASSLGRGPTYEQYF. The chain employs TRBV11-3 and TRBJ2-7; D is possibly TRBD2 (7 bases). The CDR3 has 15 amino acids. Germline CDR1 reads SGHNT; CDR2 reads YENEEA. The V end lost 1 base, the J end lost 2 bases, and 12 bases lay between the germline ends.